Each of the 18 T cell receptor beta chains below was sequenced from the same sample in a study of graft-versus-host responses after intestinal transplantation. These receptors lack a known antigen. Repertoires were generated with immunoSEQ multiplex PCR, while TCRdb's copy carries only in-frame clones and drops some. The sample records almost 85,000 clones, 91% being singletons. Specimen: unstimulated CD4+ T cells sorted from spleen or lymph node cells, collected before intestinal transplant. These receptor sequences come from a human donor who received an intestinal transplant.

This clone was detected once. The genes are TRBV19 and TRBJ2-7; 7 bases are a match to TRBD1. Per the germline V gene, CDR1 is LNHDA and CDR2 is SQIVND (reference sequence). CDR3 size: 14 residues. The V gene end was trimmed by 5 bases and the J gene end by 4 bases; junction bases not matched to a gene: 8. The CDR3 here is CASSLGTALYEQYF. The DNA of the CDR3 is TGTGCCAGTAGTCTCGGGACAGCCCTTTACGAGCAGTACTTC.

The chain carries TRBV30 and TRBJ1-4; possibly TRBD1 for D (6 bases). The germline CDR1 and CDR2 sequences are GTSNPN and SVGIG (reference sequence). V was pared by 2 bases and J by 7 bases, with 14 bases between. The length of the CDR3 is 14 residues. The CDR3 nucleotides are TGTGCCTGGAGTCCCCGGGGGGGGCTTGAAAAACTGTTTTTT. This translates into CAWSPRGGLEKLFF.

This chain joins TRBV4-1 and TRBJ2-3; TRBD1 matches 10 bases. The V gene's germline CDR1 is MGHRA and CDR2 YSYEKL. J was trimmed by 9 bases and V by 3 bases; bases with no gene match: 9. The CDR3 length is 15 residues. The CDR3 loop is CASSHGTGDRGTQYF. The CDR3 region has the DNA TGCGCCAGCAGCCACGGGACAGGGGATAGGGGCACGCAGTATTTT.

The V and J genes are TRBV9 and TRBJ1-1; the match to TRBD1 covers 7 bases. CDR3 length equals 14 residues. Losses at the gene ends were 0 bases for V and 6 bases for J; bases not matched to a gene: 5. CDR1 is SGDLS and CDR2 is YYNGEE in the germline V gene. The CDR3 coding sequence is TGTGCCAGCAGCGTAGGGCTCCAGGGGGCTGAAGCTTTCTTT. It translates to CASSVGLQGAEAFF.

The rearrangement uses TRBV15 and TRBJ2-2; D may be TRBD1 (6 bases). CDR3 length equals 11 residues. Germline V lookup: CDR1 LNHNV, CDR2 YYDKDF (reference sequence). Trimming shortened V by 9 bases and J by 6 bases, and 8 bases separated the two germline ends. For the CDR3, the DNA is TGTGCCACACAGGGACCCGGGGAGCTGTTTTTT. Translating gives CATQGPGELFF.

This chain links TRBV10-1 with TRBJ2-3, with 11 positions matching TRBD1. After removal of 6 bases from V and 5 bases from J, the junction contained 4 bases not matched to a gene. This CDR3 spans 14 amino acids. The germline V gene has CDR1 WNHNN and CDR2 SYGVQD (reference sequence). CDR3 sequence reads: CASSPGTGGDTQYF. CDR3 DNA sequence: TGCGCCAGCAGCCCAGGGACAGGGGGAGATACGCAGTATTTT.

This chain links TRBV19 with TRBJ2-1; 7 positions match TRBD2. Per the germline V gene, CDR1 is LNHDA and CDR2 is SQIVND (reference sequence). Trimming cost V 5 bases and J 14 bases; bases outside gene matches: 15. The CDR3 contains 14 residues. CDR3 sequence (DNA): TGTGCCAGTAGTCCGGGGGGAATGACGGACGGCAAGTTCTTC. Its protein is CASSPGGMTDGKFF.

V gene TRBV7-2 combines with J gene TRBJ2-7; 9 bases line up with TRBD1. CDR1 SGHTA and CDR2 FQGNSA come from the germline V gene. Trimming at V came to 5 bases and at J to 5 bases, leaving 4 bases not matched to a gene. This CDR3 spans 13 amino acids. As DNA, the CDR3 is TGTGCCAGCAGCCGGACAGGGGTGGACGAGCAGTACTTC. Its protein is CASSRTGVDEQYF.

The V and J genes are TRBV4-3 and TRBJ1-1; 8 bases are a match to TRBD1. Germline CDR1 and CDR2: LGHNA and YSLEER. Trimming cost V 2 bases and J 4 bases; bases outside gene matches: 0. The CDR3 is 13 residues long. CDR3 bases: TGCGCCAGCAGCCAACAGGGGGCCACTGAAGCTTTCTTT. As protein: CASSQQGATEAFF.

The V call is TRBV15, the J call TRBJ1-4, with 8 bases matching TRBD1. Per germline, CDR1 LNHNV and CDR2 YYDKDF (reference sequence). V trimming: 0 bases; J trimming: 6 bases; junction bases outside the gene matches: 6. The CDR3 runs to 16 residues. For the CDR3, the DNA is TGTGCCACCAGCAGAGATTACGGACAGGGTGATGAAAAACTGTTTTTT. Translating it yields CATSRDYGQGDEKLFF.

V is TRBV6-4 and J is TRBJ1-6, with unresolved D. Germline V gene data show CDR1 as MRHNA and CDR2 as SNTAGT. V was pared by 0 bases and J by 10 bases, with 7 bases between. This CDR3 spans 13 amino acids. The CDR3 region is CASSDSRGSPLHF. In DNA form, the CDR3 reads TGTGCCAGCAGTGACTCGAGAGGCTCACCCCTCCACTTT.

J is TRBJ2-4 and V is TRBV5-1; 8 positions agree with TRBD1. This CDR3 has 15 residues. J was trimmed by 4 bases and V by 3 bases; bases with no gene match: 6. The germline V gene encodes CDR1 SGHRS and CDR2 YFSETQ. CDR3 bases: TGCGCCAGCAGCTCGCTCACAGGGGGTAAAAACATTCAGTACTTC. Its protein product is CASSSLTGGKNIQYF.

The rearrangement links TRBV30 to TRBJ2-5, with D perhaps TRBD1 (6 bases). The CDR3 contains 12 residues. Looked up from germline, CDR1 is GTSNPN and CDR2 is SVGIG (reference sequence). The germline V and J ends were trimmed by 2 bases and 2 bases, with 6 bases remaining between them. The chain's CDR3 is CAWSQGQETQYF. CDR3 sequence (DNA): TGTGCCTGGAGTCAGGGGCAAGAGACCCAGTACTTC.

The count of this clone is one. The genes are TRBV7-9 and TRBJ2-7; 9 bases fit TRBD1. This CDR3 is 16 amino acids long. V was pared by 3 bases and J by 1 base, with 7 bases of the junction left unmatched. Germline CDR1 reads SEHNR; CDR2 reads FQNEAQ (reference sequence). The CDR3 reads CASSLRDRGSSYEQYF. CDR3 bases: TGTGCCAGCAGCTTGCGCGACAGGGGGAGTTCCTACGAGCAGTACTTC.

The gene calls are TRBV6-5 and TRBJ1-1; D not resolved. The CDR3 extends over 12 amino acids. CDR1 and CDR2 from the germline V gene are MNHEY and SVGAGI. The V gene lost 8 bases and the J gene lost 1 base, with 8 bases spanning the gap. This CDR3 reads CASRRENTEAFF. CDR3 DNA sequence: TGTGCCAGCCGCCGGGAGAACACTGAAGCTTTCTTT.

The chain employs TRBV19 and TRBJ1-2; D perhaps matches TRBD1 (5 bases). With 4 bases removed from V and 1 base from J, the gap between germline ends came to 19 bases. The CDR3 has 17 residues. Germline V lookup: CDR1 LNHDA, CDR2 SQIVND (reference sequence). Written as DNA, the CDR3 is TGTGCCAGTAGTACCCCGGGCCAGCGGGGCCGTAACTATGGCTACACCTTC. The encoded protein is CASSTPGQRGRNYGYTF.

The chain is built from TRBV30 and TRBJ2-3; 9 bases are a match to TRBD2. The CDR3 totals 14 residues. V shed 3 bases and J 4 bases; nucleotides not matched to a gene: 5. The V gene's germline CDR1 is GTSNPN and CDR2 SVGIG (reference sequence). CDR3 residues: CAWRRRGGSDTQYF. In DNA, the CDR3 is TGTGCCTGGAGGCGGCGGGGGGGCTCAGATACGCAGTATTTT. Combining the CDR3 with reference TRBV30 and TRBJ2-3 gives the whole variable domain SQTIHQWPATLVQPVGSPLSLECTVEGTSNPNLYWYRQAAGRGLQLLFYSVGIGQISSEVPQNLSASRPQDRQFILSSKKLLLSDSGFYLCAWRRRGGSDTQYFGPGTRLTVL.

This clone has only one observation. V and J are TRBV4-3 and TRBJ1-6; D possibly corresponds to TRBD1 (6 bases). The germline V gene encodes CDR1 LGHNA and CDR2 YSLEER. V was cut by 0 bases and J by 5 bases, with 11 bases left in between. This CDR3 spans 16 amino acids. The CDR3 loop reads CASSQEPGVDNSPLHF. CDR3 nucleotides: TGCGCCAGCAGCCAAGAGCCAGGGGTGGATAATTCACCCCTCCACTTT.